This TCR beta chain was recovered during a study of blood T cell repertoires in COVID-19. As for the study in general: Sources were T cells, B-cell-depleted T cells, or PBMCs; the material itself was cDNA or gDNA.

This CDR3 has 11 amino acids. Between the trimmed V and J ends, which lost 5 bases and 5 bases, there was a span of 6 bases. CDR1 and CDR2 from the germline V gene are SGHVS and FQNEAQ. In the authors' methods: Estimation of nucleated cell counts relied on the amplification of reference gene primers. Generated by immunoSEQ multiplex PCR, the TCRdb table keeps only in-frame clones and is missing some. The V and J calls and clone size were taken over from that table, and D and trimming were inferred from the DNA. The sample carries 130,000 to 150,000 clones, 79% recorded once. The chain links TRBV7-8 to TRBJ2-5; D call uncertain. Sequences were obtained from peripheral blood. The clonotype comes from a woman aged 70 to 79 with COVID-19, enrolled during active disease. The CDR3: CASSNSETQYF. The CDR3 region has the DNA TGTGCCAGCAGCAACAGTGAGACCCAGTACTTC. Drawing the rest from reference TRBV7-8 and TRBJ2-5, the complete variable domain is GAGVSQSPRYKVAKRGQDVALRCDPISGHVSLFWYQQALGQGPEFLTYFQNEAQLDKSGLPSDRFFAERPEGSVSTLKIQRTQQEDSAVYLCASSNSETQYFGPGTRLLVL.